This T cell receptor beta chain was captured by sequencing in a study of CD8+ T cells in alopecia areata. Findings and caveats of the study: Significant decreases in scalp clonality and expanded CD8+ clones followed tofacitinib treatment.

This clone was found a few times. Its matching antigen is unknown. The same CDR3 is also encoded by other DNA sequences in this sample. In each case, RNA was isolated and then reverse transcribed into cDNA as the sequencing template. Measured with immunoSEQ multiplex PCR; TCRdb has only the in-frame clones, and not every one. In the table there are a few hundred thousand clones, less than 45% of which are singletons. The CDR3 extends over 14 amino acids. Per the germline V gene, CDR1 is SGHRS and CDR2 is YFSETQ. V dropped 0 bases and J dropped 0 bases, with 7 bases sitting between them. As to treatment: oral pan-JAK inhibitor, 5-10 mg twice daily. Sampling of alopecia areata patients yielded lesional scalp punch biopsies as well as peripheral blood.

The gene calls are TRBV5-1 and TRBJ2-7, with a weak D call TRBD1 (6 bases). This specimen consisted of CD4+ T cells sorted from blood, obtained at roughly week 30, from a patient treated with tofacitinib. The clonotype comes from a human donor with alopecia areata. As DNA, the CDR3 is TGCGCCAGCAGCTTGGGGACAGTCTCCTACGAGCAGTACTTC. Protein product: CASSLGTVSYEQYF.